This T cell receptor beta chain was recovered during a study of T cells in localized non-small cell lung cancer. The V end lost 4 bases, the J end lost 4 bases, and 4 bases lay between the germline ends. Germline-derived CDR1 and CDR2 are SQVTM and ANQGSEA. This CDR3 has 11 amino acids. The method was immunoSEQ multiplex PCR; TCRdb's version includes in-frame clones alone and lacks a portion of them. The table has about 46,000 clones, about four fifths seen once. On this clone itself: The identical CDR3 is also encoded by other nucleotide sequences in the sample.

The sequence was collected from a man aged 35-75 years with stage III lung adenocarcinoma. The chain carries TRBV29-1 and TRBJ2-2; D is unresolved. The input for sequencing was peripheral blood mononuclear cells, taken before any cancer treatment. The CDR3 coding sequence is TGCAGCGTTGGGGGCACCGGGGAGCTGTTTTTT. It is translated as CSVGGTGELFF.